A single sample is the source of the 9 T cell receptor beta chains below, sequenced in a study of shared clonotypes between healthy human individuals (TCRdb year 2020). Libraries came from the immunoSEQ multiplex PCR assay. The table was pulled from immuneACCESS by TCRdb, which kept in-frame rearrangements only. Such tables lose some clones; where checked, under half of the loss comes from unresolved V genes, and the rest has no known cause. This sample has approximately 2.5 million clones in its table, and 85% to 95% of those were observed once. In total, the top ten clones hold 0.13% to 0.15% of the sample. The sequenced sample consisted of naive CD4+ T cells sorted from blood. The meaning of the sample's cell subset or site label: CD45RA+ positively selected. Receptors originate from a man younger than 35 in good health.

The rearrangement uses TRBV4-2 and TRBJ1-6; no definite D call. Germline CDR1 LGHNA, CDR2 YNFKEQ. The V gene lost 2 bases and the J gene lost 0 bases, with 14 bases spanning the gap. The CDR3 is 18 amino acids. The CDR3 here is CASSQRGGGYSYNSPLHF. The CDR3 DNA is TGTGCCAGCAGCCAAAGAGGTGGCGGGTACTCCTATAATTCACCCCTCCACTTT.

The CDR3 bases are TGTGCTAGTGGTTTGGACAGTTCCTACAATGAGCAGTTCTTC. This sequence encodes CASGLDSSYNEQFF. The genes are TRBV12-5 and TRBJ2-1; unclear D gene. This CDR3 region has 14 residues. Germline loops: CDR1 LGHNT, CDR2 FRNRAP. The V end lost 1 base, the J end lost 1 base, and 5 bases lay between the germline ends.

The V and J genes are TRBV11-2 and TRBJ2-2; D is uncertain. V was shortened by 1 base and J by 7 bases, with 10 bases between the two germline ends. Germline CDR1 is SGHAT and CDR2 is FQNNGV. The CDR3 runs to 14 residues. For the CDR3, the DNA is TGTGCCAGCAGCTTAGCCTTGACGGGCGGGGAGCTGTTTTTT. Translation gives CASSLALTGGELFF.

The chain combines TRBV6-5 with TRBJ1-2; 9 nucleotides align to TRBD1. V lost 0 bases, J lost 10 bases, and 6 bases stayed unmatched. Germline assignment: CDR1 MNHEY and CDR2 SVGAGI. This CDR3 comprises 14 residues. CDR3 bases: TGTGCCAGCAGTTACTCCACAGGGGGCGCGGACTACACCTTC. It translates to CASSYSTGGADYTF.

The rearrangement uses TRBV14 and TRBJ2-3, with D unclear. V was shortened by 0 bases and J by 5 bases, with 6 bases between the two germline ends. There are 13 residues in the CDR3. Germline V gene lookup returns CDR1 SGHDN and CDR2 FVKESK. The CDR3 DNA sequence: TGTGCCAGCAGCCAAGATCTTATAGATACGCAGTATTTT. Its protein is CASSQDLIDTQYF.

CDR3 residues: CATSRDLGWVNSYEQYF. The CDR3 coding sequence is TGTGCCACCAGCAGAGATCTGGGTTGGGTTAACTCCTACGAGCAGTACTTC. J is TRBJ2-7 and V is TRBV15, with D unclear. The CDR3 consists of 17 residues. The ends were cut back, 0 bases at V and 0 bases at J, with 15 bases in the middle. The V gene's germline CDR1 is LNHNV and CDR2 YYDKDF (reference sequence). Looking up the rest from reference TRBV15 and TRBJ2-7 gives the full variable domain: DAMVIQNPRYQVTQFGKPVTLSCSQTLNHNVMYWYQQKSSQAPKLLFHYYDKDFNNEADTPDNFQSRRPNTSFCFLDIRSPGLGDTAMYLCATSRDLGWVNSYEQYFGPGTRLTVT.

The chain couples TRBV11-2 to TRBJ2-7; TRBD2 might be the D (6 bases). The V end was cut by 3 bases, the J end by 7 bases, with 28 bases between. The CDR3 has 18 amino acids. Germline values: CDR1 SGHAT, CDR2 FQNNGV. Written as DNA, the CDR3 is TGTGCCAGCAGCTTGGAGAGGGCGCGGGGATGGGGTTCGGGGGAGCAGTACTTC. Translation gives CASSLERARGWGSGEQYF.

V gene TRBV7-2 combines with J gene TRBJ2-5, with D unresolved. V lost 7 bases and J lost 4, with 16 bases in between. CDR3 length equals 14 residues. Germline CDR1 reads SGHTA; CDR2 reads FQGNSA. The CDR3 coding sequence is TGTGCCAGCAACCCTGGCTCCCAGCGAGAGACCCAGTACTTC. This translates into CASNPGSQRETQYF.

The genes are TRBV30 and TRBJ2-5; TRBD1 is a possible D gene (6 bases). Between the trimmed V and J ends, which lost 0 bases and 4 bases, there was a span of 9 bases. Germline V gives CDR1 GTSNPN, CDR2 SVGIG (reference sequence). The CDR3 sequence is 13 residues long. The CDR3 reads CAWSVVRGETQYF. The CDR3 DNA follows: TGTGCCTGGAGTGTAGTCAGGGGAGAGACCCAGTACTTC.